A selection of T cell receptor beta chains follows, all from one sample in a study of blood T cell repertoires in COVID-19. Using immunoSEQ multiplex PCR, the repertoire was profiled, and TCRdb retains in-frame clones only, with some absent. The table shows about 210,000 clones, with about 86% occurring only once. The sample taken for sequencing was PBMCs or T cells enriched from blood (not recorded which). The receptors derive from a woman between 45 and 60 years old with acute COVID-19. Each CDR3 is given without its conserved first and last residue. Expanded clones are given a class, and other clones once, few, many or no size at all.

TRBJ2-7 | TRBV19 | - | ASSARQGYYEQY
TRBJ2-2 | TRBV12-3/TRBV12-4 | few | ASSSGLAVELF
TRBJ1-4 | TRBV19 | - | ASSPPGLPNEKLF
TRBJ2-3 | TRBV9 | - | ASSVVPATGLGTDTQY
TRBJ2-7 | TRBV7-8 | - | ASSFSGSGEQY
TRBJ2-1 | TRBV19 | - | ASSAGTSAYVGHEQF
TRBJ1-2 | TRBV30 | few | AWSRIDRGWYGYT
TRBJ2-2 | TRBV3-1/TRBV3-2 | - | ASSPQGGVYTGELF
TRBJ2-7 | TRBV6-2/TRBV6-3 | once | ASSSRSPYEQY
TRBJ1-5 | TRBV3-1/TRBV3-2 | few | ASILPGQAGQPQH
TRBJ2-2 | TRBV28 | - | ASSLVGQGRTGELF
TRBJ1-6 | TRBV30 | - | AWRAGEPLH
TRBJ2-3 | TRBV9 | - | ASSWSGHSTDTQY
TRBJ2-7 | TRBV2 | - | ASVPQGLAANEQY